Reported below is one T cell receptor (beta chain). Original processing methods: Quantification of nucleated cells was approximated via reference gene primer amplification. TCRdb's copy holds only in-frame clones and misses some; the assay was immunoSEQ multiplex PCR. V, J and clone size are taken as reported in that table, and D and trimming were inferred from the DNA itself. Of about 170,000 clones detected, approximately 91% appear once; the ten largest clones hold roughly 5%. This sample was included in a study of blood T cell repertoires in COVID-19. Study details: Sample material is recorded as cDNA or gDNA derived from T cells, B-cell-depleted T cells, or PBMCs.

The CDR3 runs 15 residues. Germline V gene data show CDR1 as SGHTS and CDR2 as YDEGEE. Trimming removed 0 bases at V and 0 bases at J, with 7 bases between. A Seattle source enrolled patients during active infection and followed them longitudinally. The specimen sequenced was peripheral blood. The genes are TRBV5-8 and TRBJ2-1; D is unresolved. This TCR was sampled from a man aged 18 to 29 with COVID-19, enrolled during active disease. The CDR3 region is CASSLGSSSYNEQFF. Here the CDR3 DNA reads TGTGCCAGCAGCTTGGGCTCTAGCTCCTACAATGAGCAGTTCTTC.